Below, 14 T cell receptor beta chains from the same sample are listed, as sequenced in a study of CD8 T cells in ankylosing spondylitis. These receptors' targets are unknown. Findings and limits, study-wide: A TCR beta motif made of eight highly homologous variants seemed typical of ankylosing spondylitis blood.

TCRdb fed the 5' RACE reads into MiXCR, producing one record per CDR3 protein. The top ten hold 6.8% of the sample, which has about 540,000 distinct CDR3 sequences, 12% seen once. The material sequenced was blood, either unsorted or a sorted T cell fraction (not recorded which). The origin of the receptors is a male donor with ankylosing spondylitis.

This clonotype has more than one count but fewer than ten. The gene calls are TRBV4-2 and TRBJ2-3; 8 bases are a match to TRBD1. V shed 0 bases, J shed 2 bases, and the junction held 7 bases outside the gene matches. The CDR3 sequence is 17 residues long. Germline values: CDR1 LGHNA, CDR2 YNFKEQ. The CDR3 DNA sequence: TGTGCCAGCAGCCAAGATAGGGACAGGAGCCTCACAGATACGCAGTATTTT. Translated, it gives CASSQDRDRSLTDTQYF.

The chain links TRBV20-1 to TRBJ1-1; D is ambiguous. The germline CDR1 and CDR2 sequences are DFQATT and SNEGSKA (reference sequence). The V end lost 5 bases, the J end lost 5 bases, and 18 bases lay between the germline ends. The CDR3 is made up of 14 amino acids. CDR3 DNA: TGCAGTGCTCCCCCTCGCAGGATGGGTACTGAAGCTTTCTTT. This sequence encodes CSAPPRRMGTEAFF.

This chain joins TRBV7-2 and TRBJ1-3; D is uncertain. The CDR3 contains 15 residues. V was cut by 4 bases and J by 0 bases, with 10 bases left in between. From germline, CDR1 is SGHTA and CDR2 FQGNSA. The CDR3 sequence is CASSSDGFSGNTIYF. The CDR3 nucleotides read TGTGCCAGCAGCTCGGACGGGTTCTCTGGAAACACCATATATTTT.

J is TRBJ2-3 and V is TRBV7-9, with D perhaps TRBD1 or TRBD2 (5 bases each). The CDR3 loop spans 13 amino acids. V was cut by 1 base and J by 8 bases, with 10 bases left in between. CDR1 is SEHNR, CDR2 FQNEAQ, per germline (reference sequence). The CDR3 nucleotides read TGTGCCAGCAGCTTAGATGTTGGGGGTACGCAGTATTTT. Encoded protein: CASSLDVGGTQYF. Complete variable domain (other parts from reference TRBV7-9 and TRBJ2-3): DTGVSQNPRHKITKRGQNVTFRCDPISEHNRLYWYRQTLGQGPEFLTYFQNEAQLEKSRLLSDRFSAERPKGSFSTLEIQRTEQGDSAMYLCASSLDVGGTQYFGPGTRLTVL.

This clonotype was detected many times. The chain uses TRBV10-3 and TRBJ1-5, with D maybe TRBD1 (6 bases). The CDR3 runs to 13 residues. CDR1 and CDR2 (germline): ENHRY, SYGVKD. With 8 bases removed from V and 8 bases from J, the gap between germline ends came to 16 bases. The CDR3, as DNA: TGTGCCATCTCGATTAGGGGGGATGAGCCCCAGCATTTT. It is translated as CAISIRGDEPQHF.

A few counts support this clonotype. The rearrangement uses TRBV5-1 and TRBJ2-2; the match to TRBD2 covers 10 bases. Germline V gives CDR1 SGHRS, CDR2 YFSETQ. V lost 0 bases, J lost 7 bases, and 12 bases stayed unmatched. This CDR3 is built from 18 residues. CDR3 sequence reads: CASSLEASGSALGGELFF. The CDR3 DNA sequence: TGCGCCAGCAGCTTGGAGGCTAGCGGGAGCGCCTTGGGCGGGGAGCTGTTTTTT.

J is TRBJ2-1 and V is TRBV3-1, with 10 positions matching TRBD2. Germline V gives CDR1 LGHDT, CDR2 YNNKEL (reference sequence). V shed 7 bases and J 7 bases; nucleotides not matched to a gene: 16. This CDR3 spans 17 amino acids. The CDR3 here is CASTPLPGLANRNEQFF. The CDR3 bases are TGTGCCAGCACCCCCCTCCCGGGACTAGCGAATCGGAATGAGCAGTTCTTC.

This clonotype was recorded at least ten times. This chain connects TRBV7-2 to TRBJ2-1; a weak D match, TRBD1 (6 bases). Germline CDR1 and CDR2: SGHTA and FQGNSA. V lost 2 bases, J lost 8 bases, and 13 bases lay in between. This CDR3 comprises 14 residues. The CDR3 nucleotides read TGTGCCAGCAGCTTACAGGGGATTGGGGATGAGCAGTTCTTC. It specifies CASSLQGIGDEQFF.

The rearrangement joins TRBV18 to TRBJ2-1; 12 bases align to TRBD2. Unmatched junction bases numbered 7, after V lost 4 bases and J lost 9 bases. The length of the CDR3 is 15 residues. Germline lookup yields CDR1 KGHSH and CDR2 LQKENI. The CDR3 loop reads CASSQLAGGSGEQFF. DNA of the CDR3: TGTGCCAGCTCACAACTAGCGGGAGGTTCTGGTGAGCAGTTCTTC. Supplemented by reference TRBV18 and TRBJ2-1, the full variable domain reads NAGVMQNPRHLVRRRGQEARLRCSPMKGHSHVYWYRQLPEEGLKFMVYLQKENIIDESGMPKERFSAEFPKEGPSILRIQQVVRGDSAAYFCASSQLAGGSGEQFFGPGTRLTVL.

The CDR3 sequence is CSAGPRGNEQFF. Here the CDR3 DNA reads TGCAGTGCGGGTCCTCGGGGCAATGAGCAGTTCTTC. The J gene is TRBJ2-1, the V gene TRBV20-1, with D possibly TRBD2 on 5 matching bases. The V gene's germline CDR1 is DFQATT and CDR2 SNEGSKA (reference sequence). V was pared by 6 bases and J by 6 bases, with 12 bases between. The CDR3 has 12 residues.

This chain links TRBV20-1 with TRBJ2-3; 7 positions match TRBD1. The CDR3 spans 12 residues. The germline V gene encodes CDR1 DFQATT and CDR2 SNEGSKA (reference sequence). The V and J ends lost 4 bases and 5 bases, in that order; junction bases with no gene match: 3. The CDR3 DNA is TGCAGTGCTAAGACAGGGCAAGATACGCAGTATTTT. Encoded protein: CSAKTGQDTQYF.

This clonotype was observed at least ten times. This chain links TRBV3-1 with TRBJ2-1, with D uncertain. Deletions cut 2 bases from V and 3 bases from J, with 5 bases between. The germline gives CDR1 LGHDT, CDR2 YNNKEL (reference sequence). The CDR3 spans 13 residues. Here the CDR3 reads CASSQTRYNEQFF. Written as DNA, the CDR3 is TGTGCCAGCAGCCAAACACGCTACAATGAGCAGTTCTTC.

This clonotype was seen more than once but under ten times. The chain recombines TRBV7-8 with TRBJ2-7; TRBD2 matches 14 bases. The CDR3 sequence is 16 residues long. The V and J ends lost 4 bases and 11 bases, in that order; junction bases with no gene match: 13. From germline, CDR1 is SGHVS and CDR2 FQNEAQ. DNA for the CDR3: TGTGCCAGCAGCTCTTACGGACTAGCGGGAGGAGAGAGGAAGTACTTC. The encoded protein is CASSSYGLAGGERKYF.

In this sample, this clonotype turned up a few times. V gene TRBV20-1 combines with J gene TRBJ2-1; D is unresolved. V lost 6 bases to trimming and J lost 12 bases, with 12 bases between them. In germline, CDR1 is DFQATT, CDR2 SNEGSKA (reference sequence). The CDR3 is 10 residues long. CDR3 DNA sequence: TGCAGTGCCGGATTCGGTTGGCAGTTCTTC. It codes for CSAGFGWQFF.